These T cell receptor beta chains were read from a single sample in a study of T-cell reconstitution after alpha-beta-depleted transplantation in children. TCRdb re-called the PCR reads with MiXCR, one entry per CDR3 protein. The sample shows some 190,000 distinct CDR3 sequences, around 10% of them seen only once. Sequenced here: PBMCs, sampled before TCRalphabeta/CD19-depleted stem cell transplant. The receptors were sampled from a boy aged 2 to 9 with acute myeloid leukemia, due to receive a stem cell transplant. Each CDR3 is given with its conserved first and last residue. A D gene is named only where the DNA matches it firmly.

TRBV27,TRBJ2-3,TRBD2,CASSSISSTSSSTDTQYF
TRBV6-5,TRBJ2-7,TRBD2,CASSSISSGYSYEQYF
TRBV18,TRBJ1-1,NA,CASSPGIPGRFPEAFF
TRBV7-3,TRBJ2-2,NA,CASSLGQNTGELFF
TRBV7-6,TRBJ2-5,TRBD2,CASSLEASGRETQYF
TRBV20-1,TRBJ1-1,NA,CSARADNFEAFF
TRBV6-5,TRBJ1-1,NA,CASSSPGGGLALTAFF
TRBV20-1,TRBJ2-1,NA,CSAIINEQFF
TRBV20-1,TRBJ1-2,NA,CSAPVRGSDYGYTF
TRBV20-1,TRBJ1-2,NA,CSAPDGYTF
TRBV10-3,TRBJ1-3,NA,CAISEDHYTIYF
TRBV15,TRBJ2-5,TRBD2,CATSRDPPRGVQETQYF
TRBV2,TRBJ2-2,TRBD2,CASRGLAGATGELFF
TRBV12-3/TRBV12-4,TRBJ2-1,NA,CASSLRASSYNEQFF
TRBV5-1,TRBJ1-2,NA,CASSLPPNYGYTF
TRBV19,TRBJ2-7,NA,CASSIFGGISYEQYF
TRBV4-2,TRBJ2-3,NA,CASSQGQTGRDTQYF
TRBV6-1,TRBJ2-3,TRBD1,CASSHGQGRGTDTQYF
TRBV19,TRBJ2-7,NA,CASRETDIRGEQYF
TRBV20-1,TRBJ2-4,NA,CSATLGGAGIAKNIQYF
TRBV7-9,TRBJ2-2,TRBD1,CASSSPQGQGNTGELFF
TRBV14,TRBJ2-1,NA,CASSQVPGGPVGQFF
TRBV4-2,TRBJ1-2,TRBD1,CASSQEGQGAFGYTF
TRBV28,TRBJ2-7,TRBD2,CASSPPRGGLFDEQYF
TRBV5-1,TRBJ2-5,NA,CASSLQQGPAQETQYF
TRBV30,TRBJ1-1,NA,CAWRDRDQGASEAFF